A single sample gave rise to the 32 T cell receptor beta chains below, sequenced in a study of identical twins. TCRdb re-analysed the 5' RACE reads in MiXCR, keeping a single row per CDR3 protein. The sample consists of hundreds of thousands of distinct CDR3 sequences, 9% to 15% of them appearing once. This sample also appeared in a second study, on yellow fever vaccine responses in identical twins.

Sequences were obtained from PBMCs. These receptors were obtained from a woman aged 18-29 years in good health.

This clonotype came up many times. The chain is built from TRBV13 and TRBJ2-3; TRBD1 might be the D (5 bases). CDR1 and CDR2 (germline): PRHDT, FYEKMQ (reference sequence). This CDR3 is built from 15 residues. V lost 4 bases, J lost 2 bases, and 13 bases lay in between. The CDR3 DNA is TGTGCCAGCAGCTCACCGACAGACCACACAGATACGCAGTATTTT. Translation gives CASSSPTDHTDTQYF.

This clonotype was recorded a few times. The chain links TRBV3-1 to TRBJ1-1; tentative D call: TRBD1 (6 bases). V shed 4 bases and J shed 11 bases, with 17 bases lying between them. Germline CDR1 LGHDT, CDR2 YNNKEL (reference sequence). The CDR3 spans 13 residues. The CDR3 nucleotides read TGTGCCAGCAGCCGTCGGGTGGGGGGGGCTGCTTTCTTT. It yields the protein CASSRRVGGAAFF. The full variable domain, completed using reference TRBV3-1 and TRBJ1-1, is DTAVSQTPKYLVTQMGNDKSIKCEQNLGHDTMYWYKQDSKKFLKIMFSYNNKELIINETVPNRFSPKSPDKAHLNLHINSLELGDSAVYFCASSRRVGGAAFFGQGTRLTVV.

The rearrangement uses TRBV3-1 and TRBJ1-2; D not certain. This CDR3 is built from 16 residues. Trimming stripped 0 bases from V and 7 bases from J, with 18 bases between. Germline values: CDR1 LGHDT, CDR2 YNNKEL (reference sequence). The chain's CDR3 is CASSQDRPGLGLGYTF. The CDR3 coding sequence is TGTGCCAGCAGCCAAGATCGACCGGGTCTAGGTCTTGGCTACACCTTC.

This clonotype has just a few counts. This chain links TRBV5-1 with TRBJ2-3; TRBD1 agrees at 7 bases. V shed 3 bases and J 2 bases; nucleotides not matched to a gene: 21. Germline loops: CDR1 SGHRS, CDR2 YFSETQ. This CDR3 is built from 20 residues. The CDR3 loop is CASSSHTGTALLSFTDTQYF. The DNA of the CDR3 is TGCGCCAGCAGCTCACACACCGGGACAGCTTTACTCAGCTTCACAGATACGCAGTATTTT.

This clonotype was counted only a few times. The CDR3: CASSQLLAGGPNTGELFF. CDR3 sequence (DNA): TGTGCCAGCAGCCAGCTTCTAGCGGGGGGACCGAACACCGGGGAGCTGTTTTTT. This chain connects TRBV3-1 to TRBJ2-2; 11 nucleotides agree with TRBD2. V gave up 3 bases and J gave up 0 bases; unmatched junction bases: 6. The CDR3 spans 18 residues. CDR1 is LGHDT and CDR2 is YNNKEL in the germline V gene (reference sequence). The full variable domain, completed using reference TRBV3-1 and TRBJ2-2, is DTAVSQTPKYLVTQMGNDKSIKCEQNLGHDTMYWYKQDSKKFLKIMFSYNNKELIINETVPNRFSPKSPDKAHLNLHINSLELGDSAVYFCASSQLLAGGPNTGELFFGEGSRLTVL.

V and J are TRBV4-1 and TRBJ2-1; D is unclear. Trimming shortened V by 1 base and J by 8 bases, and 9 bases separated the two germline ends. Per germline, CDR1 MGHRA and CDR2 YSYEKL. The CDR3 sequence is 13 residues long. The CDR3 here is CASSQVTGYEQFF. The DNA of the CDR3 is TGCGCCAGCAGCCAAGTTACCGGGTATGAGCAGTTCTTC.

A few counts support this clonotype. The chain links TRBV19 to TRBJ2-7; D is uncertain. V lost 8 bases, J lost 3 bases, and 14 bases lay in between. The length of the CDR3 is 13 residues. Per germline, CDR1 LNHDA and CDR2 SQIVND (reference sequence). DNA for the CDR3: TGTGCCAGTCCAAAGGAGATGAACTACGAGCAGTACGTC. This codes for CASPKEMNYEQYV.

This clonotype has only one observation. This chain connects TRBV6-2 or TRBV6-3 to TRBJ2-2; 8 nucleotides agree with TRBD2. CDR1 is MNHEY and CDR2 is SVGEGT in the germline V gene. Trimming took 1 base from V and 4 from J; bases not matched to a gene: 8. The CDR3 sequence is 17 residues long. CDR3 sequence reads: CASSYLPGGPTTGELFF. As DNA, the CDR3 is TGTGCCAGCAGTTACTTACCGGGAGGGCCGACCACCGGGGAGCTGTTTTTT.

This clonotype was counted at least ten times. The rearrangement joins TRBV4-1 to TRBJ2-1; 11 nucleotides agree with TRBD2. The V segment lost 4 bases and the J segment 7 bases; nucleotides outside the gene matches: 6. Germline loops: CDR1 MGHRA, CDR2 YSYEKL. The CDR3 has 15 amino acids. The CDR3 DNA reads TGCGCCAGCAGCCCCACTAGCGGGAGTATAAATGAGCAGTTCTTC. Encoded protein: CASSPTSGSINEQFF.

The chain employs TRBV7-2 and TRBJ1-1; no definite D call. In germline, CDR1 is SGHTA, CDR2 FQGNSA. The CDR3 runs to 14 residues. V gave up 1 base and J gave up 4 bases, with 10 bases separating them. The CDR3 DNA reads TGTGCCAGCAGCTTAGTCCCAGGCAGCACTGAAGCTTTCTTT. As protein: CASSLVPGSTEAFF.

This clonotype showed up just a few times. CDR3 residues: CASTLQGIPDTQYF. The CDR3 DNA is TGTGCCAGCACCCTACAGGGGATCCCAGATACGCAGTATTTT. V and J are TRBV28 and TRBJ2-3, with TRBD1 identical over 7 bases. V dropped 7 bases and J dropped 4; count of bases not matched to a gene: 8. CDR3 length equals 14 residues. Germline loops: CDR1 MDHEN, CDR2 SYDVKM.

J is TRBJ1-1 and V is TRBV15; possible D gene TRBD1, 5 bases. CDR3 length: 14 residues. V lost 5 bases to trimming and J lost 0 bases, with 10 bases between them. The germline gives CDR1 LNHNV, CDR2 YYDKDF (reference sequence). CDR3 bases: TGTGCCACCAGCCGGGGACGGATGAACACTGAAGCTTTCTTT. Translated, it gives CATSRGRMNTEAFF.

V usage is TRBV7-6 and J usage is TRBJ2-1; 12 nucleotides line up with TRBD2. Trimming took 5 bases from V and 9 from J; bases not matched to a gene: 11. The CDR3 is 16 amino acids. Germline CDR1 SGHVS, CDR2 FNYEAQ. CDR3 sequence: CASSTGLAGLGSEQFF. CDR3 coding DNA: TGTGCCAGCAGCACAGGACTAGCGGGATTAGGGAGTGAGCAGTTCTTC.

In this sample, this clonotype turned up many times. This chain joins TRBV21-1 and TRBJ1-4. TRBV21-1 is deemed a pseudogene. This CDR3 has 12 residues. Here the CDR3 reads CASSKVPEKLFF. The CDR3 DNA sequence: TGTGCCAGCAGCAAAGTCCCTGAAAAACTGTTTTTT.

Ten or more counts support this clonotype. The genes are TRBV5-6 and TRBJ2-2; D remains ambiguous. Trimming removed 0 bases from V and 8 bases from J, with 11 bases in between. CDR3 length: 14 residues. Germline V gene data show CDR1 as SGHDT and CDR2 as YYEEEE. This CDR3 reads CASSLVGALGELFF. The CDR3 DNA sequence: TGTGCCAGCAGCTTGGTCGGTGCTTTAGGGGAGCTGTTTTTT.

This clonotype was recorded many times. This rearrangement joins TRBV7-9 to TRBJ1-4, with 9 bases matching TRBD1. CDR1 is SEHNR, CDR2 FQNEAQ, per germline (reference sequence). Trimming at V came to 5 bases and at J to 0 bases, leaving 4 bases not matched to a gene. The CDR3 covers 16 residues. The CDR3 DNA follows: TGTGCCAGCAGCCAGGGACAGGGACCAACTAATGAAAAACTGTTTTTT. This gives the protein CASSQGQGPTNEKLFF.

This clonotype was counted at least ten times. V usage is TRBV27 and J usage is TRBJ2-7; D gene uncertain. The germline CDR1 and CDR2 sequences are MNHEY and SMNVEV (reference sequence). V was clipped by 2 bases and J by 2 bases, with 10 bases between them. The CDR3 length is 14 residues. CDR3 sequence: CASSLGSATYEQYF. CDR3 nucleotide sequence: TGTGCCAGCAGTTTAGGCTCAGCAACCTACGAGCAGTACTTC.

This clonotype was counted many times. CDR3 bases: TGTGCCAGCAGTTTCGAGGGGGGGATGCCCCAGCATTTT. Its translation is CASSFEGGMPQHF. The V gene is TRBV12-3 or TRBV12-4, the J gene TRBJ1-5; possibly TRBD1 for D (6 bases). CDR3 length: 13 residues. Trimming stripped 3 bases from V and 9 bases from J, with 12 bases between.

The chain links TRBV6-2 or TRBV6-3 to TRBJ2-3, with 9 bases identical to TRBD2. Germline trimming cut 7 bases from V and 4 bases from J; bases unmatched to any gene: 6. Germline assignment: CDR1 MNHEY and CDR2 SVGEGT. CDR3 size: 14 residues. The CDR3 DNA is TGTGCCAGCACCAATAGCGGGAGAGCAGATACGCAGTATTTT. It encodes CASTNSGRADTQYF.

The chain has TRBV27 and TRBJ1-6, with D uncertain. Germline V gives CDR1 MNHEY, CDR2 SMNVEV (reference sequence). The CDR3 contains 13 residues. Trimming shortened V by 5 bases and J by 13 bases, and 15 bases separated the two germline ends. Here the CDR3 reads CASSRSAGSPLHF. DNA for the CDR3: TGTGCCAGCAGTAGATCAGCGGGGTCGCCCCTCCACTTT.

In this sample, this clonotype turned up many times. The rearrangement joins TRBV12-3 or TRBV12-4 to TRBJ2-4, with a possible D match to TRBD1 (5 bases). The V gene lost 6 bases and the J gene lost 6 bases, with 12 bases spanning the gap. The CDR3 spans 13 residues. The chain's CDR3 is CASSPETANIQYF. In DNA, the CDR3 is TGTGCCAGCAGCCCCGAGACAGCAAACATTCAGTACTTC.

The V gene is TRBV6-5, the J gene TRBJ2-5, with a tentative D call TRBD2 (5 bases). Germline lookup yields CDR1 MNHEY and CDR2 SVGAGI. The CDR3 extends over 15 amino acids. Between the trimmed V and J ends, which lost 5 bases and 3 bases, there was a span of 16 bases. CDR3 region: CASSNPPRAEETQYF. In DNA form, the CDR3 reads TGTGCCAGCAGTAACCCCCCGCGAGCGGAAGAGACCCAGTACTTC.

This clonotype showed up just a few times. This rearrangement joins TRBV12-3 or TRBV12-4 to TRBJ2-2; D may be TRBD1 or TRBD2 (5 bases each). Trimming removed 6 bases from V and 6 bases from J, with 14 bases in between. The length of the CDR3 is 14 residues. Here the CDR3 reads CASSLHGAAGELFF. In DNA form, the CDR3 reads TGTGCCAGCAGCCTGCACGGGGCAGCCGGGGAGCTGTTTTTT.

This chain connects TRBV10-3 to TRBJ2-2; 10 nucleotides align to TRBD2. J was trimmed by 5 bases and V by 4 bases; bases with no gene match: 4. The CDR3 extends over 15 amino acids. CDR1 is ENHRY and CDR2 is SYGVKD in the germline V gene. This CDR3 is CAISGLAGVTGELFF. CDR3 DNA: TGTGCCATCAGTGGGCTAGCGGGAGTTACCGGGGAGCTGTTTTTT.

Ten or more counts support this clonotype. The chain couples TRBV5-1 to TRBJ1-4; D not resolved. The V end lost 7 bases, the J end lost 0 bases, and 7 bases lay between the germline ends. Germline V gene sequence: CDR1 SGHRS, CDR2 YFSETQ. This CDR3 has 13 residues. The CDR3 nucleotides are TGCGCCAGCGGAGACCCAACTAATGAAAAACTGTTTTTT. As protein: CASGDPTNEKLFF.

There are a few counts of this clonotype. This chain links TRBV7-9 with TRBJ2-3; D call uncertain. The V end was cut by 1 base, the J end by 5 bases, with 19 bases between. CDR1 is SEHNR, CDR2 FQNEAQ, per germline (reference sequence). The CDR3 sequence is 17 residues long. This chain's CDR3 is CASSLVGGRRWEDTQYF. CDR3 sequence (DNA): TGTGCCAGCAGCTTAGTGGGCGGCCGGCGATGGGAAGATACGCAGTATTTT.

This clonotype was counted only a few times. CDR3 amino acids: CASRGLAGGLDEQYF. DNA for the CDR3: TGTGCCAGCAGGGGACTAGCGGGAGGGCTGGACGAGCAGTACTTC. The chain is built from TRBV6-2 or TRBV6-3 and TRBJ2-7, with 16 nucleotides matching TRBD2. The germline V gene has CDR1 MNHEY and CDR2 SVGEGT. J gave up 5 bases and V 6 bases, and 4 bases lay outside the gene matches. This CDR3 has 15 residues.

The chain couples TRBV4-1 to TRBJ2-2; the match to TRBD1 covers 9 bases. The CDR3 is 16 amino acids. Germline lookup yields CDR1 MGHRA and CDR2 YSYEKL. With V trimmed by 4 bases and J by 3 bases, 6 bases remained unmatched. The CDR3 sequence is CASSPMDRGYTGELFF. The CDR3, as DNA: TGCGCCAGCAGCCCCATGGACAGGGGATACACCGGGGAGCTGTTTTTT.

This clonotype was counted only a few times. The rearrangement links TRBV20-1 to TRBJ2-7, with 11 bases that match TRBD1. Germline values: CDR1 DFQATT, CDR2 SNEGSKA (reference sequence). This CDR3 has 13 residues. The CDR3 here is CSASLDRGHEQYV. Written as DNA, the CDR3 is TGCAGCGCTAGCCTGGACAGGGGGCACGAGCAGTACGTC.

The chain uses TRBV19 and TRBJ2-1; maybe TRBD2 (5 bases). The V and J ends lost 5 bases and 4 bases respectively, with 9 bases between them. This CDR3 is 13 amino acids long. Germline-derived CDR1 and CDR2 are LNHDA and SQIVND (reference sequence). The CDR3 loop reads CASSAVAYNEQFF. CDR3 coding DNA: TGTGCCAGTAGTGCTGTAGCGTACAATGAGCAGTTCTTC.

This clonotype appeared a few times. The V and J genes are TRBV7-2 and TRBJ2-5; D not resolved. The CDR3 spans 13 residues. Germline lookup yields CDR1 SGHTA and CDR2 FQGNSA. Between the trimmed V and J ends, which lost 3 bases and 3 bases, there was a span of 8 bases. CDR3 region: CASSFGSKETQYF. CDR3 nucleotides: TGTGCCAGCAGCTTCGGCAGCAAAGAGACCCAGTACTTC.

This clonotype was recorded a few times. The chain joins TRBV6-5 to TRBJ1-6; TRBD1 matches 7 bases. The CDR3 consists of 12 residues. Germline CDR1 reads MNHEY; CDR2 reads SVGAGI. V lost 10 bases and J lost 8; bases outside the gene matches: 5. The DNA of the CDR3 is TGTGCCACCCAGGGGGTTGATTCACCCCTCCACTTT. This codes for CATQGVDSPLHF.